Presented here are 28 T cell receptor beta chains from one specimen sequenced in a study of T cells in Graves' hyperthyroidism and ophthalmopathy. RNA transcripts served as the template for amplifying TCR beta CDR3 regions. HTBI primers were used for first-round RT-PCR of the TCR CDR3. TCRdb reanalysed the multiplex PCR reads using MiXCR and keeps one entry per CDR3 protein. Among some 500,000 distinct CDR3 sequences listed, roughly 14% were seen once. The specimen was blood. The receptors were gathered from a woman aged 18-35 years with Graves' hyperthyroidism.

This sequence joins TRBV9 and TRBJ2-6; 8 bases are shared with TRBD1. The CDR3 runs to 16 residues. Germline V gives CDR1 SGDLS, CDR2 YYNGEE. With 3 bases clipped from V and 3 bases from J, the junction kept 5 bases outside the gene matches. CDR3 protein: CASSAQGAVGANVLTF. For the CDR3, the DNA is TGTGCCAGCAGCGCCCAGGGGGCGGTTGGGGCCAACGTCCTGACTTTC.

This clonotype appeared many times. The chain links TRBV2 to TRBJ1-2; TRBD1 matches at 7 bases. Germline values: CDR1 SNHLY, CDR2 FYNNEI. After removal of 7 bases from V and 3 bases from J, the junction contained 5 bases not matched to a gene. This CDR3 contains 13 residues. The CDR3 region has the DNA TGTGCCAGCATGAGACAGGGCGACTATGGCTACACCTTC. Its translation is CASMRQGDYGYTF. The whole variable domain, filled in from reference TRBV2 and TRBJ1-2, reads EPEVTQTPSHQVTQMGQEVILRCVPISNHLYFYWYRQILGQKVEFLVSFYNNEISEKSEIFDDQFSVERPDGSNFTLKIRSTKLEDSAMYFCASMRQGDYGYTFGSGTRLTVV.

The chain couples TRBV27 to TRBJ2-3; D gene unclear. Germline V gene data show CDR1 as MNHEY and CDR2 as SMNVEV (reference sequence). Trimming took off 2 bases at V and 2 bases at J, with 23 bases between the two ends. This CDR3 comprises 19 residues. CDR3 sequence: CASSLGWQSLWVNTDTQYF. In nucleotides, the CDR3 is TGTGCCAGCAGTTTAGGGTGGCAGTCCTTGTGGGTGAACACAGATACGCAGTATTTT.

This clonotype was counted at least ten times. CDR3 protein: CASSLEARAYNEQFF. The CDR3 region has the DNA TGTGCCAGCAGCTTGGAAGCCAGGGCCTACAATGAGCAGTTCTTC. The chain links TRBV5-6 to TRBJ2-1; weak D call: TRBD1 (5 bases). This CDR3 is 15 amino acids long. Trimming removed 0 bases from V and 2 bases from J, with 9 bases in between. Germline V CDR1 and CDR2: SGHDT, YYEEEE.

This clonotype occurred many times. CDR3 coding DNA: TGTGCCAGTAGTATCGGTAACCTCCACAATGAGCAGTTCTTC. Encoded protein: CASSIGNLHNEQFF. This chain joins TRBV19 and TRBJ2-1; D is unresolved. The CDR3 runs to 14 residues. CDR1 and CDR2 (germline): LNHDA, SQIVND (reference sequence). V dropped 3 bases and J dropped 5 bases, with 11 bases sitting between them.

This clonotype was seen many times. The V gene is TRBV18, the J gene TRBJ1-1; possible D gene TRBD1, 5 bases. The V gene lost 2 bases and the J gene lost 4 bases, with 14 bases spanning the gap. CDR3 length: 15 amino acids. The germline V gene encodes CDR1 KGHSH and CDR2 LQKENI. The DNA of the CDR3 is TGTGCCAGCTCACCATCGGCAAGGGGAGGCACTGAAGCTTTCTTT. Translated: CASSPSARGGTEAFF.

This clonotype was counted ten times or more. The genes are TRBV2 and TRBJ2-2, with TRBD2 identical over 11 bases. J gave up 2 bases and V 4 bases, and 0 bases lay outside the gene matches. This CDR3 has 15 amino acids. From germline, CDR1 is SNHLY and CDR2 FYNNEI. The CDR3 is CASSGLAGNTGELFF. CDR3 sequence (DNA): TGTGCCAGCAGTGGACTAGCGGGAAACACCGGGGAGCTGTTTTTT. Supplemented by reference TRBV2 and TRBJ2-2, the full variable domain reads EPEVTQTPSHQVTQMGQEVILRCVPISNHLYFYWYRQILGQKVEFLVSFYNNEISEKSEIFDDQFSVERPDGSNFTLKIRSTKLEDSAMYFCASSGLAGNTGELFFGEGSRLTVL.

This clonotype was observed many times. The J gene is TRBJ2-3, the V gene TRBV18; D call uncertain. V lost 3 bases and J lost 6, with 13 bases in between. Looked up from germline, CDR1 is KGHSH and CDR2 is LQKENI. The CDR3 has 14 amino acids. The CDR3 DNA reads as TGTGCCAGCTCACCTGACAACCCGAGGGATACGCAGTATTTT. This gives the protein CASSPDNPRDTQYF.

This chain uses TRBV20-1 with TRBJ1-4; the D is unclear. Trimming cost V 0 bases and J 8 bases, with 19 bases left between them. This CDR3 spans 16 amino acids. Per the germline V gene, CDR1 is DFQATT and CDR2 is SNEGSKA (reference sequence). CDR3 sequence reads: CSARDPGGWAQEKLFF. CDR3 nucleotide sequence: TGCAGTGCTAGAGATCCCGGAGGCTGGGCTCAAGAAAAACTGTTTTTT.

This clonotype was counted ten times or more. The CDR3 nucleotides are TGTGCCAGCCCGGACAAGAACACTGAAGCTTTCTTT. This codes for CASPDKNTEAFF. The genes are TRBV6-2 or TRBV6-3 and TRBJ1-1, with D possibly being TRBD1 (5 bases). Between the trimmed V and J ends, which lost 8 bases and 1 base, there was a span of 8 bases. Per germline, CDR1 MNHEY and CDR2 SVGEGT. The CDR3 loop spans 12 amino acids.

At least ten counts were recorded for this clonotype. The rearrangement uses TRBV11-2 and TRBJ1-3; D unclear. The CDR3 consists of 16 residues. V was cut by 5 bases and J by 1 base, with 15 bases left in between. Germline values: CDR1 SGHAT, CDR2 FQNNGV. In nucleotides, the CDR3 is TGTGCCAGCAGCGGTACTAGGGTTCGATCTGGAAACACCATATATTTT. The encoded protein is CASSGTRVRSGNTIYF.

This clonotype has a count of ten or more. The chain links TRBV11-2 to TRBJ2-5; D is undetermined. This CDR3 has 20 amino acids. CDR1 is SGHAT and CDR2 is FQNNGV in the germline V gene. V lost 3 bases to trimming and J lost 3 bases, with 29 bases between them. The CDR3 sequence is CASSFQDGQFLITAKETQYF. In DNA, the CDR3 is TGTGCCAGCAGCTTCCAGGACGGTCAGTTCCTGATCACCGCCAAAGAGACCCAGTACTTC. The whole variable domain, remainder taken from reference TRBV11-2 and TRBJ2-5, is EAGVAQSPRYKIIEKRQSVAFWCNPISGHATLYWYQQILGQGPKLLIQFQNNGVVDDSQLPKDRFSAERLKGVDSTLKIQPAKLEDSAVYLCASSFQDGQFLITAKETQYFGPGTRLLVL.

A few counts support this clonotype. The rearrangement uses TRBV6-1 and TRBJ2-7; 11 bases align to TRBD2. The CDR3 runs 14 residues. V lost 7 bases to trimming and J lost 2 bases; unmatched junction nucleotides: 4. The germline gives CDR1 MNHNS, CDR2 SASEGT. Here the CDR3 reads CASKTSGDAYEQYF. The CDR3 nucleotides are TGTGCCAGCAAGACTAGCGGGGATGCCTACGAGCAGTACTTC.

The J gene is TRBJ2-5, the V gene TRBV6-1; the D is unclear. The CDR3 runs to 14 residues. The V and J ends lost 4 bases and 5 bases respectively, with 14 bases between them. The germline V gene has CDR1 MNHNS and CDR2 SASEGT. The chain's CDR3 is CASSGVALGETQYF. CDR3 DNA sequence: TGTGCCAGCAGTGGGGTGGCCCTGGGGGAGACCCAGTACTTC.

V is TRBV27 and J is TRBJ2-1, with D hard to call. The V gene's germline CDR1 is MNHEY and CDR2 SMNVEV (reference sequence). V lost 6 bases and J lost 6, with 12 bases in between. The CDR3 is 13 amino acids. The CDR3 here is CASRRFAVNEQFF. The CDR3 DNA sequence: TGTGCCAGCAGGCGTTTTGCGGTCAATGAGCAGTTCTTC.

The V gene is TRBV7-2, the J gene TRBJ1-5; a possible D gene is TRBD1 (5 bases). Germline CDR1 SGHTA, CDR2 FQGNSA. CDR3 length: 14 amino acids. The ends were cut back, 2 bases at V and 2 bases at J, with 7 bases in the middle. The CDR3 nucleotides read TGTGCCAGCAGCTTAACCAGGGGCAATCAGCCCCAGCATTTT. The encoded protein is CASSLTRGNQPQHF. The full variable domain, its missing parts supplied by reference TRBV7-2 and TRBJ1-5, is GAGVSQSPSNKVTEKGKDVELRCDPISGHTALYWYRQSLGQGLEFLIYFQGNSAPDKSGLPSDRFSAERTGGSVSTLTIQRTQQEDSAVYLCASSLTRGNQPQHFGDGTRLSIL.

This clonotype showed up many times. The chain combines TRBV30 with TRBJ1-5, with a possible D match to TRBD1 (5 bases). The CDR3 is 13 amino acids. The germline CDR1 and CDR2 sequences are GTSNPN and SVGIG (reference sequence). Deletions cut 2 bases from V and 5 bases from J, with 10 bases between. The CDR3 DNA sequence: TGTGCCTGGAGTACAGGCGGTTATCAGCCCCAGCATTTT. This encodes CAWSTGGYQPQHF.

This clonotype appeared many times. The rearrangement joins TRBV7-2 to TRBJ1-6, with unresolved D. The V gene lost 4 bases and the J gene lost 8 bases, with 9 bases spanning the gap. The CDR3 is 13 residues long. Germline loops: CDR1 SGHTA, CDR2 FQGNSA. CDR3 DNA: TGTGCCAGCAGCTCTAAAGCGGATTCACCCCTCCACTTT. This sequence encodes CASSSKADSPLHF.

This clonotype was observed a few times. This chain uses TRBV27 with TRBJ2-2; 10 nucleotides match TRBD1. CDR3 size: 18 residues. V lost 7 bases and J lost 4; bases outside the gene matches: 15. From germline, CDR1 is MNHEY and CDR2 SMNVEV (reference sequence). CDR3 sequence reads: CASTPGQGIRSGTGELFF. The CDR3 DNA follows: TGTGCCAGCACCCCGGGACAGGGGATAAGAAGTGGCACCGGGGAGCTGTTTTTT.

The sample holds a few counts of this clonotype. At one end, the junction sequence differs from germline, possibly due to a read error. The rearrangement links TRBV19 to TRBJ2-7; TRBD2 might be the D (5 bases). Germline values: CDR1 LNHDA, CDR2 SQIVND (reference sequence). This CDR3 has 16 residues. Here the CDR3 DNA reads TGTGCCAGTAGTATAGATCTAGCAGGACCCCAGGACGAGCCGTACTTC. Translation: CASSIDLAGPQDEPYF.

This clonotype occurred many times. The chain combines TRBV18 with TRBJ1-1, with D unresolved. From germline, CDR1 is KGHSH and CDR2 LQKENI. The CDR3 has 14 amino acids. The ends were cut back, 3 bases at V and 0 bases at J, with 8 bases in the middle. The CDR3 DNA sequence: TGTGCCAGCTCACCTGAACGGATGAACACTGAAGCTTTCTTT. Translated: CASSPERMNTEAFF. Filled out from reference TRBV18 and TRBJ1-1, the complete variable domain reads NAGVMQNPRHLVRRRGQEARLRCSPMKGHSHVYWYRQLPEEGLKFMVYLQKENIIDESGMPKERFSAEFPKEGPSILRIQQVVRGDSAAYFCASSPERMNTEAFFGQGTRLTVV.

In regard to this clonotype: With a much larger clone just one base away, this may be a read error. CDR3 amino acids: CASSERVLYTDTQYF. The CDR3 DNA is TGTGCCAGCAGTGAAAGAGTTCTCTACACAGATACGCAGTATTTT. V is TRBV25-1 and J is TRBJ2-3; no definite D call. The V gene lost 2 bases and the J gene lost 2 bases, with 11 bases spanning the gap. The CDR3 sequence is 15 residues long. The germline CDR1 and CDR2 sequences are MGHDK and SYGVNS.

This clonotype was seen many times. The chain employs TRBV30 and TRBJ2-5; unclear D gene. The CDR3 length is 16 residues. Looked up from germline, CDR1 is GTSNPN and CDR2 is SVGIG (reference sequence). V was clipped by 0 bases and J by 2 bases, with 16 bases between them. This CDR3 reads CAWSVGRYRSQETQYF. For the CDR3, the DNA is TGTGCCTGGAGTGTAGGTCGTTACCGATCTCAAGAGACCCAGTACTTC.

In this sample, this clonotype turned up a few times. The chain is built from TRBV19 and TRBJ1-5, with D maybe TRBD1 (6 bases). V lost 1 base to trimming and J lost 6 bases, with 13 bases between them. From germline, CDR1 is LNHDA and CDR2 SQIVND (reference sequence). CDR3 length equals 15 residues. This chain's CDR3 is CASSIGAGVIQPQHF. The DNA for the CDR3 is TGTGCCAGTAGTATAGGGGCAGGGGTTATTCAGCCCCAGCATTTT.

This clonotype was recorded at least ten times. This chain joins TRBV11-3 and TRBJ1-6; D not resolved. V lost 5 bases, J lost 6 bases, and 14 bases lay in between. Looked up from germline, CDR1 is SGHNT and CDR2 is YENEEA. The CDR3 is 15 residues long. In DNA, the CDR3 is TGTGCCAGCAGCCTTTCAACTGCGCCTAATTCACCCCTCCACTTT. It is translated as CASSLSTAPNSPLHF.

The table lists this clonotype with a few counts. This chain links TRBV6-2 or TRBV6-3 with TRBJ2-5; D is possibly TRBD2 (5 bases). There are 14 residues in the CDR3. Per the germline V gene, CDR1 is MNHEY and CDR2 is SVGEGT. Trimming removed 3 bases at V and 0 bases at J, with 8 bases between. CDR3 loop: CASSYEGNQETQYF. The CDR3 DNA reads TGTGCCAGCAGTTATGAGGGTAACCAAGAGACCCAGTACTTC.

The rearrangement uses TRBV5-4 and TRBJ2-7, with 7 bases matching TRBD2. The CDR3 has 16 residues. Germline loops: CDR1 SGHNT, CDR2 YYREEE (reference sequence). The CDR3 loop is CACSLDRGRGGNEQYV. CDR3 DNA sequence: TGTGCCTGCAGCTTGGATCGGGGAAGGGGAGGGAACGAGCAGTACGTC.

This clonotype showed up many times. This chain joins TRBV19 and TRBJ2-1, with D unresolved. This CDR3 is built from 12 residues. Trimming left V 3 bases short and J 7 bases short, with 7 bases between. The germline V gene encodes CDR1 LNHDA and CDR2 SQIVND (reference sequence). The CDR3 region is CASSIAWNEQFF. CDR3 DNA sequence: TGTGCCAGTAGTATCGCTTGGAATGAGCAGTTCTTC.